A single sample gave rise to the 27 T cell receptor beta chains below, sequenced in a study of cytomegalovirus exposure and HLA in healthy donors. Both 60 Vbeta primers and 13 Jbeta primers went into the PCR. Sequenced by immunoSEQ multiplex PCR; TCRdb stores in-frame clones only, minus some. The repertoire holds under 100,000 clones, with just under 70% as singletons. Sequencing was done on a sample of PBMCs. The receptors shown here come from a woman between 45 and 60 years old in good health and CMV-seropositive.

The V gene is TRBV25-1, the J gene TRBJ1-4, with TRBD1 as a possible D gene (5 bases). V was cut by 1 base and J by 3 bases, with 12 bases left in between. Germline V gives CDR1 MGHDK, CDR2 SYGVNS. The CDR3 is made up of 16 amino acids. CDR3 residues: CASSEFGGDPNEKLFF. The CDR3 DNA is TGTGCCAGCAGTGAATTTGGGGGGGATCCTAATGAAAAACTGTTTTTT.

J is TRBJ2-3 and V is TRBV4-1, with D perhaps matching TRBD2 (5 bases). In germline, CDR1 is MGHRA, CDR2 YSYEKL. The CDR3 loop spans 12 amino acids. The V gene lost 4 bases and the J gene lost 11 bases, with 13 bases spanning the gap. The CDR3 DNA reads as TGCGCCAGCAGCCTCCCTAGCAATAGGCAGTATTTT. It is translated as CASSLPSNRQYF.

The chain carries TRBV5-1 and TRBJ2-1, with 8 bases that match TRBD2. This CDR3 region has 16 residues. Trimming took 4 bases from V and 7 from J; bases not matched to a gene: 13. Germline V gene sequence: CDR1 SGHRS, CDR2 YFSETQ. The CDR3 loop reads CASSLPLSGSINEQFF. The CDR3 DNA follows: TGCGCCAGCAGCCTCCCACTGAGCGGGAGTATAAATGAGCAGTTCTTC.

The table lists this clone with a few counts. CDR3 DNA sequence: TGTGCCAGCAGCTTGGCCGGGCCAGCGGACGAAAAACTGTTTTTT. It yields the protein CASSLAGPADEKLFF. This chain links TRBV5-5 with TRBJ1-4, with unresolved D. CDR1 and CDR2 from the germline V gene are SGHKS and YYEKEE (reference sequence). The CDR3 contains 15 residues. Trimming stripped 0 bases from V and 8 bases from J, with 14 bases between.

The chain joins TRBV2 to TRBJ2-1, with D unresolved. The V gene's germline CDR1 is SNHLY and CDR2 FYNNEI. V shed 3 bases and J shed 2 bases, with 8 bases lying between them. The CDR3 runs 14 residues. The CDR3 is CASSEAETYNEQFF. The CDR3, as DNA: TGTGCCAGCAGTGAGGCGGAAACCTACAATGAGCAGTTCTTC.

The chain joins TRBV5-1 to TRBJ2-3, with D possibly matching TRBD1 (5 bases). V was pared by 4 bases and J by 2 bases, with 14 bases between. This CDR3 is built from 15 residues. The germline gives CDR1 SGHRS, CDR2 YFSETQ. CDR3 protein: CASSLQDSDTDTQYF. The DNA of the CDR3 is TGCGCCAGCAGCCTACAAGACAGCGACACAGATACGCAGTATTTT. The entire variable domain, with the rest obtained from reference TRBV5-1 and TRBJ2-3, is as follows: KAGVTQTPRYLIKTRGQQVTLSCSPISGHRSVSWYQQTPGQGLQFLFEYFSETQRNKGNFPGRFSGRQFSNSRSEMNVSTLELGDSALYLCASSLQDSDTDTQYFGPGTRLTVL.

This CDR3 is CASNQGRGTDTQYF. The CDR3 coding sequence is TGTGCCAGTAACCAGGGGAGGGGCACAGATACGCAGTATTTT. The chain carries TRBV19 and TRBJ2-3, with a tentative D call TRBD2 (7 bases). From germline, CDR1 is LNHDA and CDR2 SQIVND (reference sequence). The CDR3 is 14 amino acids. Trimming removed 7 bases from V and 1 base from J, with 12 bases in between.

The V call is TRBV2, the J call TRBJ2-2; 7 bases map to TRBD2. The CDR3 totals 14 residues. Per germline, CDR1 SNHLY and CDR2 FYNNEI. V dropped 7 bases and J dropped 6; count of bases not matched to a gene: 8. The CDR3 DNA reads as TGTGCCAGCAACGGGGGGTCGGTCTCCGGGGAGCTGTTTTTT. It specifies CASNGGSVSGELFF.

The rearrangement uses TRBV29-1 and TRBJ2-5; D is ambiguous. Trimming stripped 4 bases from V and 2 bases from J, with 8 bases between. This CDR3 comprises 12 residues. Germline CDR1 SQVTM, CDR2 ANQGSEA. This chain's CDR3 is CSVGADQETQYF. CDR3 in DNA: TGCAGCGTTGGAGCCGATCAAGAGACCCAGTACTTC.

The chain links TRBV6-1 to TRBJ1-2; D is possibly TRBD1 (6 bases). Germline V gives CDR1 MNHNS, CDR2 SASEGT. V gave up 0 bases and J gave up 4 bases, with 15 bases separating them. This CDR3 contains 16 residues. CDR3 region: CASSEAHGQTIYGYTF. In nucleotides, the CDR3 is TGTGCCAGCAGTGAAGCGCATGGACAGACCATCTATGGCTACACCTTC.

The chain recombines TRBV5-1 with TRBJ2-1; D gene uncertain. This CDR3 has 13 amino acids. V lost 2 bases and J 9 bases, leaving 12 bases between the germline ends. CDR1 and CDR2 from the germline V gene are SGHRS and YFSETQ. The CDR3 here is CASSFAATAEQFF. The CDR3 DNA follows: TGCGCCAGCAGCTTCGCGGCCACCGCTGAGCAGTTCTTC.

The chain uses TRBV28 and TRBJ1-2, with 8 bases aligning to TRBD1. Looked up from germline, CDR1 is MDHEN and CDR2 is SYDVKM. The V gene end was trimmed by 2 bases and the J gene end by 2 bases; junction bases not matched to a gene: 10. CDR3 length: 17 amino acids. CDR3 region: CASSLVVRGRGNYGYTF. The CDR3 DNA sequence: TGTGCCAGCAGTTTAGTGGTCAGGGGGCGCGGGAACTATGGCTACACCTTC.

This chain joins TRBV7-9 and TRBJ1-2; no clear D gene. This CDR3 is 12 amino acids long. Germline CDR1 is SEHNR and CDR2 is FQNEAQ (reference sequence). The V gene lost 5 bases and the J gene lost 8 bases, with 12 bases spanning the gap. The CDR3 DNA reads TGTGCCAGCAGCCCACCAATCAGGGGCTACACCTTC. Translation: CASSPPIRGYTF. Filled out from reference TRBV7-9 and TRBJ1-2, the complete variable domain reads DTGVSQNPRHKITKRGQNVTFRCDPISEHNRLYWYRQTLGQGPEFLTYFQNEAQLEKSRLLSDRFSAERPKGSFSTLEIQRTEQGDSAMYLCASSPPIRGYTFGSGTRLTVV.

The chain has TRBV30 and TRBJ2-7, with D unclear. Germline values: CDR1 GTSNPN, CDR2 SVGIG (reference sequence). Trimming cost V 0 bases and J 7 bases, with 10 bases left between them. This CDR3 region has 12 residues. CDR3 sequence: CAWSVQTFEQYF. CDR3 bases: TGTGCCTGGAGTGTACAAACATTTGAGCAGTACTTC.

This clone came up a few times. V usage is TRBV5-1 and J usage is TRBJ2-5, with TRBD1 identical over 11 bases. The CDR3 spans 15 residues. Germline V CDR1 and CDR2: SGHRS, YFSETQ. V was clipped by 6 bases and J by 1 base; unmatched bases: 5. CDR3 amino acids: CASNRDRGFQETQYF. The CDR3 DNA reads TGCGCCAGCAACCGGGACAGGGGGTTCCAAGAGACCCAGTACTTC.

This chain links TRBV5-1 with TRBJ2-2; TRBD2 might be the D (6 bases). Germline loops: CDR1 SGHRS, CDR2 YFSETQ. This CDR3 is built from 15 residues. V lost 4 bases and J lost 1, with 11 bases in between. This CDR3 reads CASSDGTGNTGELFF. As DNA, the CDR3 is TGCGCCAGCAGCGACGGGACTGGGAACACCGGGGAGCTGTTTTTT.

This clone was counted a single time. This sequence joins TRBV7-8 and TRBJ2-3, with D unclear. The ends were cut back, 1 base at V and 0 bases at J, with 11 bases in the middle. This CDR3 is built from 16 residues. In germline, CDR1 is SGHVS, CDR2 FQNEAQ. Here the CDR3 reads CASSLVSGSSTDTQYF. Written as DNA, the CDR3 is TGTGCCAGCAGCTTAGTTTCCGGGTCTAGCACAGATACGCAGTATTTT.

This clone appeared a single time. The chain links TRBV2 to TRBJ2-5, with unresolved D. CDR1 SNHLY and CDR2 FYNNEI come from the germline V gene. Trimming removed 6 bases from V and 2 bases from J, with 7 bases in between. The CDR3 is 12 amino acids. As DNA, the CDR3 is TGTGCCAGCAGGACAACTCAAGAGACCCAGTACTTC. It codes for CASRTTQETQYF.

The V and J genes are TRBV19 and TRBJ1-1; D gene uncertain. The V and J ends lost 7 bases and 0 bases respectively, with 9 bases between them. The CDR3 extends over 13 amino acids. The germline gives CDR1 LNHDA, CDR2 SQIVND (reference sequence). The CDR3 DNA sequence: TGTGCCAGTACCCCCCCAGTGAACACTGAAGCTTTCTTT. Amino acids: CASTPPVNTEAFF.

The chain links TRBV7-6 to TRBJ2-3; TRBD1 is a possible D gene (5 bases). V was cut by 1 base and J by 6 bases, with 14 bases left in between. Germline assignment: CDR1 SGHVS and CDR2 FNYEAQ. The CDR3 runs 15 residues. The CDR3 DNA reads TGTGCCAGCAGCTTAGACCAGGGCCCTACGGATACGCAGTATTTT. Protein product: CASSLDQGPTDTQYF.

The genes are TRBV5-4 and TRBJ2-4, with D maybe TRBD1 (5 bases). The germline gives CDR1 SGHNT, CDR2 YYREEE (reference sequence). V was pared by 4 bases and J by 5 bases, with 10 bases between. The CDR3 extends over 13 amino acids. The CDR3 bases are TGTGCCAGCAGCCTGGGGCCCCAAAACATTCAGTACTTC. This gives the protein CASSLGPQNIQYF.

This clone has more than one count but fewer than ten. The genes are TRBV29-1 and TRBJ2-5; a possible D gene is TRBD1 (6 bases). In germline, CDR1 is SQVTM, CDR2 ANQGSEA. The CDR3 runs 13 residues. V lost 4 bases to trimming and J lost 2 bases, with 11 bases between them. CDR3 DNA: TGCAGCGTTGCGACTCAGGGGCAAGAGACCCAGTACTTC. Translation gives CSVATQGQETQYF.

CDR3 nucleotides: TGTGCCACAGACAGACAGGGGCCCATCTCGGGGGATACGCAGTATTTT. It translates to CATDRQGPISGDTQYF. The J gene is TRBJ2-3, the V gene TRBV2; 8 bases match TRBD1. Germline loops: CDR1 SNHLY, CDR2 FYNNEI. The CDR3 runs to 16 residues. The V segment lost 10 bases and the J segment 6 bases; nucleotides outside the gene matches: 18.

V usage is TRBV28 and J usage is TRBJ1-2; TRBD1 matches 9 bases. V shed 10 bases, J shed 5 bases, and the junction held 11 bases outside the gene matches. Germline V gene data show CDR1 as MDHEN and CDR2 as SYDVKM. CDR3 length: 14 residues. CDR3 in DNA: TGTGCCAACCGGGACAGGGCTGGGGTATATGGCTACACCTTC. It encodes CANRDRAGVYGYTF.

This clone was counted between two and nine times. The chain combines TRBV11-3 with TRBJ2-5; 12 bases line up with TRBD2. V gave up 4 bases and J gave up 5 bases; unmatched junction bases: 5. The CDR3 has 15 amino acids. CDR1 SGHNT and CDR2 YENEEA come from the germline V gene. CDR3 amino acids: CASSSGLAGSETQYF. For the CDR3, the DNA is TGTGCCAGCAGCTCTGGACTAGCGGGGTCGGAGACCCAGTACTTC.

This chain connects TRBV9 to TRBJ2-5; D is unclear. The V end lost 1 base, the J end lost 1 base, and 8 bases lay between the germline ends. The CDR3 runs to 14 residues. Germline values: CDR1 SGDLS, CDR2 YYNGEE. In DNA form, the CDR3 reads TGTGCCAGCAGCGTAAACTCCGTCCAAGAGACCCAGTACTTC. Amino acids: CASSVNSVQETQYF.

The CDR3 DNA reads TGTGCCAGCAGTAGTCAAGCGGGTTCCTACGAGCAGTACTTC. Its translation: CASSSQAGSYEQYF. The chain combines TRBV2 with TRBJ2-7; D may be TRBD2 (6 bases). The CDR3 loop spans 14 amino acids. V was clipped by 5 bases and J by 1 base, with 12 bases between them. The V gene's germline CDR1 is SNHLY and CDR2 FYNNEI. The variable domain in full, with the rest retrieved from reference TRBV2 and TRBJ2-7, is EPEVTQTPSHQVTQMGQEVILRCVPISNHLYFYWYRQILGQKVEFLVSFYNNEISEKSEIFDDQFSVERPDGSNFTLKIRSTKLEDSAMYFCASSSQAGSYEQYFGPGTRLTVT.